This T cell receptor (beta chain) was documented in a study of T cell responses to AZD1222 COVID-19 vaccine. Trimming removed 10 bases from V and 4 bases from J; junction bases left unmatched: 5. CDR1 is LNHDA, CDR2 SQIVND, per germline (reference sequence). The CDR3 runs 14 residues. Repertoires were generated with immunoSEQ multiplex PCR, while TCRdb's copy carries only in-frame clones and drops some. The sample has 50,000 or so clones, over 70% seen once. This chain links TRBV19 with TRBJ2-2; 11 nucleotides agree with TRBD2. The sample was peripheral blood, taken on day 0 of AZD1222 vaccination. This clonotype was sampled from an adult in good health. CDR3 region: CATRGLAGTGELFF. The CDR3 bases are TGTGCCACCAGAGGACTAGCGGGCACCGGGGAGCTGTTTTTT. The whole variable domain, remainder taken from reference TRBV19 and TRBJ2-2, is DGGITQSPKYLFRKEGQNVTLSCEQNLNHDAMYWYRQDPGQGLRLIYYSQIVNDFQKGDIAEGYSVSREKKESFPLTVTSAQKNPTAFYLCATRGLAGTGELFFGEGSRLTVL.